The clone carrying this TCR beta chain came up once. This CDR3 has 18 amino acids. V was pared by 4 bases and J by 4 bases, with 17 bases of the junction left unmatched. Per germline, CDR1 LGHDT and CDR2 YNNKEL (reference sequence). The record originates from a study of blood T cell repertoires in COVID-19. Original processing notes: The assay estimated nucleated cells by amplifying reference gene primers. Sequencing used immunoSEQ multiplex PCR; TCRdb keeps in-frame clones, though not all of them. V and J calls and clone size are given by that table; D and trimming were obtained from the DNA. The table lists over 250,000 clones, around 87% of them singletons, with 5.3% in the top ten.

The TCR was taken from a woman aged 25 to 39 who had recovered from COVID-19. V usage is TRBV3-1 (or the pseudogene TRBV3-2) and J usage is TRBJ1-2; 8 nucleotides align to TRBD1. Sequences were obtained from PBMCs or T cells enriched from blood (not recorded which). The CDR3: CASSLGWTGAGGAYGYTF. The CDR3 coding sequence is TGTGCCAGCAGCCTGGGTTGGACGGGGGCAGGGGGCGCCTATGGCTACACCTTC.